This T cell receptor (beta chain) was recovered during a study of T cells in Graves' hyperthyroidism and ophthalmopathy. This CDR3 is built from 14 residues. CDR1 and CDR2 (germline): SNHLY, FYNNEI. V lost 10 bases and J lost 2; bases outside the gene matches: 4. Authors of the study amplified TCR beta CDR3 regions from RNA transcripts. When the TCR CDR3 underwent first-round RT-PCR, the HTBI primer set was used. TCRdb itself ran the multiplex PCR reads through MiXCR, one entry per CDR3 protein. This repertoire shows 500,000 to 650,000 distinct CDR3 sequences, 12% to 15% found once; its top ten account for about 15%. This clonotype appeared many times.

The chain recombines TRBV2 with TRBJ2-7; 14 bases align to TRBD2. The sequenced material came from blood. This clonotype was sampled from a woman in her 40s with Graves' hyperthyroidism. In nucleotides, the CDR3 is TGTGCCACCGGGACTAGCGGGGGCCCCTACGAGCAGTACTTC. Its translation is CATGTSGGPYEQYF.